This T cell receptor (beta chain) was recovered during a study of blood T cell repertoires in COVID-19. Looking at the study overall: There were acute and convalescent COVID-19 samples, and they came from the United States, Italy and Spain. Nucleic acid was either cDNA or gDNA, and it came from T cells, B-cell-depleted T cells, or PBMCs.

This CDR3 has 13 residues. V was trimmed by 0 bases and J by 7 bases, leaving 8 bases between them. Germline V gives CDR1 SGDLS, CDR2 YYNGEE. Seattle patients were enrolled during active infection and followed longitudinally. Profiled with immunoSEQ multiplex PCR; TCRdb holds only in-frame clones, not every one. Here the sample spans 230,000 or so clones, roughly 79% being singletons. The sequence came from an elderly woman with COVID-19, enrolled during active disease. The specimen was peripheral blood. This rearrangement joins TRBV9 to TRBJ1-3, with D perhaps matching TRBD1 (5 bases). The CDR3 nucleotides are TGTGCCAGCAGCGTAGGGGGGGTCAACACCATATATTTT. Residues: CASSVGGVNTIYF.